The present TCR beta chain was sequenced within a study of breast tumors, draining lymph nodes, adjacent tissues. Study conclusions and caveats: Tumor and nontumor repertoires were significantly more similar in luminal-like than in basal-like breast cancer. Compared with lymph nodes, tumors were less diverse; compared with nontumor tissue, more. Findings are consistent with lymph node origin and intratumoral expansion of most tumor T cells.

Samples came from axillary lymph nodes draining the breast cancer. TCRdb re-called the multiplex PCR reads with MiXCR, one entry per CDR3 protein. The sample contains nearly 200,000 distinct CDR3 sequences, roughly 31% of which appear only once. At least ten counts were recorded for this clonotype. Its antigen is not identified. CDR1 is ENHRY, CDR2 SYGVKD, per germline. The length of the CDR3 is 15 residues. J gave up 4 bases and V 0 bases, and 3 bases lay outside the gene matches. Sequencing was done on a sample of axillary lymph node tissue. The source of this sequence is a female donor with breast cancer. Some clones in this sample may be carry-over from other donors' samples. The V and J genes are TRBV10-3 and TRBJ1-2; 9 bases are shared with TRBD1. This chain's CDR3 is CAISESGQGTYGYTF. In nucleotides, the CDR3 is TGTGCCATCAGTGAGTCCGGACAGGGGACCTATGGCTACACCTTC.